The clone carrying this TCR beta chain was detected only a few times. Antigen: not known. These data originate in a study of CD8+CD57+ T cells in acquired aplastic anemia. For the study at large: Sorted CD4+ plus CD8+ cells gave DNA averaging about 3.2 ug. Broader study findings: Roughly 31 CD8+ CDR3 sequences were shared between patients and controls.

Genomic DNA was employed as the template in profiling TCR beta VDJ and CDR3. TCRdb re-derived calls from the reads in MiXCR, one entry per CDR3 protein. The table records approximately 130,000 distinct CDR3 sequences, 41% of them present only once. This TCR was recovered from a human donor in good health, serving as a control. The sample consisted of sorted CD4+, CD8+, or CD8+CD57+ T cells (not recorded which) from PBMCs.

CDR3 sequence reads: CASSVGWGTYEQYF. The DNA of the CDR3 is TGTGCCAGCAGCGTAGGCTGGGGGACCTACGAGCAGTACTTC. The gene calls are TRBV2 and TRBJ2-7; D is possibly TRBD1 or TRBD2 (5 bases each). The V end lost 6 bases, the J end lost 2 bases, and 14 bases lay between the germline ends. This CDR3 spans 14 amino acids. In germline, CDR1 is SNHLY, CDR2 FYNNEI.